A single sample gave rise to the 29 T cell receptor beta chains below, sequenced in a study of cytomegalovirus exposure and HLA in healthy donors. PCR amplification relied on 60 Vbeta primers (plus 13 Jbeta primers). The assay was immunoSEQ multiplex PCR, and TCRdb's table has in-frame clones only and misses some. Here the sample spans fewer than 200,000 clones, 80% being singletons. The sample comprised PBMCs. Source of these receptors: a human donor in good health.

This clone occurred once. The CDR3 DNA is TGTGCCAGCAGTGCCCCTAGCGGGGGGTCCTACGAGCAGTACTTC. Amino acids: CASSAPSGGSYEQYF. The chain recombines TRBV6-1 with TRBJ2-7, with TRBD2 matching 11 bases. Losses at the gene ends were 4 bases for V and 1 base for J; bases not matched to a gene: 3. Per germline, CDR1 MNHNS and CDR2 SASEGT. The CDR3 totals 15 residues.

This rearrangement joins TRBV4-1 to TRBJ2-2; TRBD1 agrees at 10 bases. This CDR3 region has 16 residues. The junction had 6 bases not matched to a gene; V was cut back by 3 bases and J by 5 bases. Per germline, CDR1 MGHRA and CDR2 YSYEKL. The CDR3 region has the DNA TGCGCCAGCAGCCAGGGACCGGGACAGGGGACCGGGGAGCTGTTTTTT. Translating it yields CASSQGPGQGTGELFF.

The chain recombines TRBV9 with TRBJ2-1; D is perhaps TRBD2 (5 bases). This CDR3 region has 14 residues. Trimming removed 2 bases at V and 5 bases at J, with 11 bases between. The germline gives CDR1 SGDLS, CDR2 YYNGEE. CDR3 protein: CASSVGGLNNEQFF. The DNA for the CDR3 is TGTGCCAGCAGCGTCGGCGGGTTGAACAATGAGCAGTTCTTC.

The chain is built from TRBV5-1 and TRBJ2-1; 8 positions match TRBD2. This CDR3 is built from 16 residues. Germline assignment: CDR1 SGHRS and CDR2 YFSETQ. V gave up 0 bases and J gave up 4 bases; unmatched junction bases: 6. In DNA, the CDR3 is TGCGCCAGCAGCTTGGGAAGCGGGGGCCTGTACAATGAGCAGTTCTTC. This gives the protein CASSLGSGGLYNEQFF.

The chain uses TRBV15 and TRBJ2-3; 7 positions match TRBD2. CDR3 length: 12 residues. From germline, CDR1 is LNHNV and CDR2 YYDKDF (reference sequence). This chain's CDR3 is CATVGGADTQYF. In DNA, the CDR3 is TGTGCTACCGTGGGAGGGGCAGATACGCAGTATTTT. The variable domain in full, completed from reference TRBV15 and TRBJ2-3, reads DAMVIQNPRYQVTQFGKPVTLSCSQTLNHNVMYWYQQKSSQAPKLLFHYYDKDFNNEADTPDNFQSRRPNTSFCFLDIRSPGLGDTAMYLCATVGGADTQYFGPGTRLTVL.

This rearrangement joins TRBV18 to TRBJ2-1, with TRBD2 matching 7 bases. The CDR3 is 14 residues long. Germline V gene data show CDR1 as KGHSH and CDR2 as LQKENI. V gave up 2 bases and J gave up 8 bases; unmatched junction bases: 6. The CDR3 DNA sequence: TGTGCCAGCTCACCAAGGACTAGTTCGGATGAGCAGTTCTTC. Its translation is CASSPRTSSDEQFF.

The chain uses TRBV18 and TRBJ2-3; 10 nucleotides agree with TRBD1. After removal of 6 bases from V and 3 bases from J, the junction contained 21 bases not matched to a gene. The germline CDR1 and CDR2 sequences are KGHSH and LQKENI. This CDR3 contains 20 residues. The CDR3 is CASSQNRPGTGAGATDTQYF. CDR3 bases: TGTGCCAGCTCCCAAAATCGTCCCGGGACAGGGGCCGGGGCGACAGATACGCAGTATTTT.

This clone was recorded once. The DNA for the CDR3 is TGTGCCAGCAGCTTGGACAGGGTAACTGGAAACACCATATATTTT. Translating it yields CASSLDRVTGNTIYF. The chain employs TRBV5-6 and TRBJ1-3, with a tentative D call TRBD1 (6 bases). This CDR3 region has 15 residues. V was trimmed by 0 bases and J by 2 bases, leaving 9 bases between them. CDR1 SGHDT and CDR2 YYEEEE come from the germline V gene.

The rearrangement uses TRBV2 and TRBJ2-7; D is undetermined. The germline V and J ends were trimmed by 6 bases and 1 base, with 4 bases remaining between them. The length of the CDR3 is 11 residues. From germline, CDR1 is SNHLY and CDR2 FYNNEI. This chain's CDR3 is CASSPSYEQYF. DNA for the CDR3: TGTGCCAGCAGCCCGTCCTACGAGCAGTACTTC.

This clone was found once. The genes are TRBV11-3 and TRBJ2-5, with 11 bases matching TRBD1. The CDR3 covers 15 residues. Germline lookup yields CDR1 SGHNT and CDR2 YENEEA. V lost 5 bases and J lost 1; bases outside the gene matches: 3. CDR3 bases: TGTGCCAGCAGCCGGGACAGGGGGTTCCAAGAGACCCAGTACTTC. Amino acids: CASSRDRGFQETQYF.

The V and J genes are TRBV10-3 and TRBJ1-4, with TRBD1 matching over 8 bases. The CDR3 extends over 15 amino acids. J lost 5 bases, V lost 10 bases, and 12 bases had no gene match. The V gene's germline CDR1 is ENHRY and CDR2 SYGVKD. CDR3 DNA: TGTGCCAACCTTAACCGGGACAGGAGGAATGAAAAACTGTTTTTT. Translated: CANLNRDRRNEKLFF.

V is TRBV11-2 and J is TRBJ2-7, with 7 bases identical to TRBD2. The CDR3 consists of 16 residues. Germline trimming cut 5 bases from V and 4 bases from J; bases unmatched to any gene: 14. Germline assignment: CDR1 SGHAT and CDR2 FQNNGV. The CDR3 DNA sequence: TGTGCCAGCAGCCCACCGGGAGCGGGGAGGGAATACGAGCAGTACTTC. This codes for CASSPPGAGREYEQYF.

This chain uses TRBV5-4 with TRBJ2-1; D not resolved. CDR3 length: 15 amino acids. CDR1 is SGHNT, CDR2 YYREEE, per germline (reference sequence). V gave up 0 bases and J gave up 3 bases, with 10 bases separating them. CDR3 in DNA: TGTGCCAGCAGCTTGGATTCTTTCCGCTACAATGAGCAGTTCTTC. It yields the protein CASSLDSFRYNEQFF. Variable domain in full (rest from reference TRBV5-4 and TRBJ2-1): ETGVTQSPTHLIKTRGQQVTLRCSSQSGHNTVSWYQQALGQGPQFIFQYYREEENGRGNFPPRFSGLQFPNYSSELNVNALELDDSALYLCASSLDSFRYNEQFFGPGTRLTVL.

This clone showed up just a few times. The V call is TRBV2, the J call TRBJ1-1; D remains unclear. V lost 7 bases to trimming and J lost 0 bases, with 9 bases between them. Germline CDR1 is SNHLY and CDR2 is FYNNEI. The CDR3 is 13 amino acids. As DNA, the CDR3 is TGTGCCAGCAAGGAGCAGATGAACACTGAAGCTTTCTTT. It codes for CASKEQMNTEAFF.

V is TRBV5-4 and J is TRBJ1-2, with 7 positions matching TRBD1. Germline CDR1 reads SGHNT; CDR2 reads YYREEE (reference sequence). The CDR3 consists of 14 residues. V was clipped by 2 bases and J by 6 bases; unmatched bases: 7. The CDR3 protein is CASSFGGGGDGYTF. The CDR3 DNA reads as TGTGCCAGCAGCTTTGGAGGAGGGGGCGATGGCTACACCTTC.

V is TRBV2 and J is TRBJ2-1, with D perhaps TRBD1 (6 bases). V lost 5 bases and J 1 base, leaving 9 bases between the germline ends. The CDR3 length is 14 residues. Germline-derived CDR1 and CDR2 are SNHLY and FYNNEI. DNA for the CDR3: TGTGCCAGCAGTCTTACAGGGTCCTACAATGAGCAGTTCTTC. Translation gives CASSLTGSYNEQFF.

J is TRBJ2-5 and V is TRBV10-1; D is undetermined. CDR3 length: 13 residues. From germline, CDR1 is WNHNN and CDR2 SYGVQD (reference sequence). Trimming pared 10 bases from V and 5 bases from J, leaving 17 bases between. The CDR3 DNA reads TGCGCCAAGAATCAGACATTTCGGGAGACCCAGTACTTC. Translated: CAKNQTFRETQYF.

This clone occurred once. The rearrangement links TRBV27 to TRBJ1-1, with 10 bases matching TRBD1. Germline CDR1 and CDR2: MNHEY and SMNVEV (reference sequence). The CDR3 contains 16 residues. The J segment lost 5 bases and the V segment lost 6 bases, leaving 12 bases of the junction unmatched. CDR3 region: CASRLIGQGVRTEAFF. Here the CDR3 DNA reads TGTGCCAGCAGACTCATCGGACAGGGGGTAAGGACTGAAGCTTTCTTT.

This clone turned up a few times. This chain links TRBV29-1 with TRBJ2-3; 8 bases agree with TRBD2. V dropped 3 bases and J dropped 0; count of bases not matched to a gene: 2. Germline CDR1 and CDR2: SQVTM and ANQGSEA. The CDR3 runs 14 residues. The CDR3 loop reads CSVETSASTDTQYF. The CDR3 DNA follows: TGCAGCGTTGAGACTAGCGCTAGCACAGATACGCAGTATTTT.

The chain employs TRBV5-4 and TRBJ2-1; no clear D. The CDR3 spans 15 residues. Trimming removed 1 base from V and 0 bases from J, with 8 bases in between. Per the germline V gene, CDR1 is SGHNT and CDR2 is YYREEE (reference sequence). CDR3 in amino acids: CASSLIVSSYNEQFF. CDR3 DNA sequence: TGTGCCAGCAGCTTGATCGTGAGCTCCTACAATGAGCAGTTCTTC.

CDR3 DNA sequence: TGCGCCAGCAGCTTGGGGCAGATCTCTCCCTATGGCTACACCTTC. As protein: CASSLGQISPYGYTF. This chain uses TRBV5-1 with TRBJ1-2, with D unresolved. The CDR3 sequence is 15 residues long. Germline V gene sequence: CDR1 SGHRS, CDR2 YFSETQ. V was trimmed by 0 bases and J by 4 bases, leaving 13 bases between them.

This clone showed up just once. The chain combines TRBV5-1 with TRBJ2-7; 11 nucleotides agree with TRBD1. Germline assignment: CDR1 SGHRS and CDR2 YFSETQ. The CDR3 covers 15 residues. The V segment lost 3 bases and the J segment 5 bases; nucleotides outside the gene matches: 7. CDR3: CASSSVGQGVNEQYF. DNA of the CDR3: TGCGCCAGCAGCTCGGTGGGACAGGGGGTCAACGAGCAGTACTTC. Together with reference TRBV5-1 and TRBJ2-7, the CDR3 gives the full variable domain: KAGVTQTPRYLIKTRGQQVTLSCSPISGHRSVSWYQQTPGQGLQFLFEYFSETQRNKGNFPGRFSGRQFSNSRSEMNVSTLELGDSALYLCASSSVGQGVNEQYFGPGTRLTVT.

The chain carries TRBV6-1 and TRBJ1-5, with D perhaps TRBD1 (5 bases). Germline V gives CDR1 MNHNS, CDR2 SASEGT. The V end lost 0 bases, the J end lost 5 bases, and 8 bases lay between the germline ends. CDR3 size: 14 residues. The CDR3 sequence is CASSEAGGDQPQHF. The DNA of the CDR3 is TGTGCCAGCAGTGAAGCGGGGGGGGATCAGCCCCAGCATTTT.

The J gene is TRBJ1-1, the V gene TRBV6-5; the D gene is possibly TRBD1 (6 bases). The CDR3 consists of 14 residues. Germline V lookup: CDR1 MNHEY, CDR2 SVGAGI. V was cut by 8 bases and J by 1 base, with 14 bases left in between. The CDR3 DNA sequence: TGTGCCAGCTCTCCCAGGGGCCGGAACACTGAAGCTTTCTTT. It encodes CASSPRGRNTEAFF.

The chain carries TRBV25-1 and TRBJ1-6; unclear D gene. Germline V lookup: CDR1 MGHDK, CDR2 SYGVNS. The CDR3 extends over 13 amino acids. Trimming took off 7 bases at V and 7 bases at J, with 11 bases between the two ends. The chain's CDR3 is CASNEWANSPLHF. CDR3 coding DNA: TGTGCCAGCAACGAATGGGCAAATTCACCCCTCCACTTT.

The chain employs TRBV6-5 and TRBJ2-2, with D possibly TRBD1 on 6 matching bases. Germline lookup yields CDR1 MNHEY and CDR2 SVGAGI. The V end was cut by 6 bases, the J end by 3 bases, with 14 bases between. The CDR3 spans 15 residues. The CDR3: CASSPQGGYTGELFF. For the CDR3, the DNA is TGTGCCAGCAGCCCACAAGGGGGTTACACCGGGGAGCTGTTTTTT.

In nucleotides, the CDR3 is TGTGCCAGCAGCGCAGCGGGGAGCTCCTACGAGCAGTACTTC. As protein: CASSAAGSSYEQYF. The gene calls are TRBV7-2 and TRBJ2-7, with TRBD2 matching 7 bases. CDR3 length: 14 amino acids. The germline V gene has CDR1 SGHTA and CDR2 FQGNSA. Unmatched junction bases numbered 4, after V lost 5 bases and J lost 0 bases.

This clone was detected only a few times. J is TRBJ2-7 and V is TRBV14, with 11 bases aligning to TRBD2. Germline assignment: CDR1 SGHDN and CDR2 FVKESK. The CDR3 covers 15 residues. With V trimmed by 2 bases and J by 2 bases, 2 bases remained unmatched. CDR3 residues: CASSQIAGGAYEQYF. The CDR3 nucleotides read TGTGCCAGCAGCCAAATAGCGGGGGGGGCCTACGAGCAGTACTTC. Drawing the rest from reference TRBV14 and TRBJ2-7, the complete variable domain is EAGVTQFPSHSVIEKGQTVTLRCDPISGHDNLYWYRRVMGKEIKFLLHFVKESKQDESGMPNNRFLAERTGGTYSTLKVQPAELEDSGVYFCASSQIAGGAYEQYFGPGTRLTVT.

In its sample, this clone was seen a few times. The chain employs TRBV10-1 and TRBJ1-1, with D maybe TRBD1 (5 bases). The CDR3 runs to 13 residues. V lost 6 bases and J lost 7, with 15 bases in between. Germline CDR1 and CDR2: WNHNN and SYGVQD (reference sequence). DNA for the CDR3: TGCGCCAGCAGCCCTGGGGGGTTCGGTGAAGCTTTCTTT. It specifies CASSPGGFGEAFF.